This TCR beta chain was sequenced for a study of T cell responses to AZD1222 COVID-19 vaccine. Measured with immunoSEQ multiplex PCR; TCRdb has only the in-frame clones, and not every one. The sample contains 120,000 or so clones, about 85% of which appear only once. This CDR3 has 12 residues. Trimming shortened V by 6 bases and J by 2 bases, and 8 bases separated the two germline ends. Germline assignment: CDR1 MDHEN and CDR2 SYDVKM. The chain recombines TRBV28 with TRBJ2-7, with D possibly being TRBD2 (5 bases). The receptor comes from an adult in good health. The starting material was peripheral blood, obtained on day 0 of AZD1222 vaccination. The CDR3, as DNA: TGTGCCAGCAGGAGCGGAACCTACGAGCAGTACTTC. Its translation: CASRSGTYEQYF.